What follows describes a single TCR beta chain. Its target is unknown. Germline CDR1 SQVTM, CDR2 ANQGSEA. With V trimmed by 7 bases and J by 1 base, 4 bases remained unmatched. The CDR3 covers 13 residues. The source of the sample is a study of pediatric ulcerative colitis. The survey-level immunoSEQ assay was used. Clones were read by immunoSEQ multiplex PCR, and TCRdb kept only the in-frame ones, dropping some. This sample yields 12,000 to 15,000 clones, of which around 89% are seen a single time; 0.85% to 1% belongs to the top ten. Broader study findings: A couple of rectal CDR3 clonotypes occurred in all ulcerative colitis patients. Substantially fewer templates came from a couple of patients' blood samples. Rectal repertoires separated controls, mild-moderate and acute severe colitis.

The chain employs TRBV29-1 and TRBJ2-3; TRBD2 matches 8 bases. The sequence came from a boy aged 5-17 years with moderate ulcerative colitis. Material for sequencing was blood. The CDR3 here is CSGLGRGTDTQYF. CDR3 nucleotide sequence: TGCAGCGGACTCGGGAGGGGCACAGATACGCAGTATTTT.